This section outlines one T cell receptor beta chain sequence together with its context. As yet, its antigen is unknown. The CDR3 totals 15 residues. The V end lost 1 base, the J end lost 3 bases, and 10 bases lay between the germline ends. Germline V gene lookup returns CDR1 MGHRA and CDR2 YSYEKL. Unsorted whole blood served as the source of blood RNA, and germline DNA was extracted as well. They drew approximately 3.8 milliliters of peripheral blood before surgery. The template, roughly 550 ng total RNA, yielded TCR beta cDNA made with a constant-region primer. The TCR beta library was amplified through three nested multiplex PCR rounds in a modified ARM-PCR procedure. The study ran its first two PCR rounds for around 10 cycles each, using TRBV1-TRBV30 forward primers and a C-beta reverse primer. TCRdb fed the multiplex PCR reads into MiXCR, producing one record per CDR3 protein. The sample lists fewer than 250,000 distinct CDR3 sequences, around three fifths occurring once.

These data come from a study of tumor-infiltrating lymphocytes in primary liver carcinoma. Study-wide points: Since the samples were bulk and unsorted, the CD4+ and CD8+ repertoires were not compared.

Material: peripheral blood. J is TRBJ2-4 and V is TRBV4-1; a weak D match, TRBD2 (6 bases). The receptor was derived from a woman aged 60-75 years with primary liver carcinoma and hepatitis B virus infection. The CDR3 DNA reads TGCGCCAGCAGCCAAGGGGTAGCGGACAAAAACATTCAGTACTTC. Residues: CASSQGVADKNIQYF.